This T cell receptor (beta chain) was obtained from a study of T cell repertoires in cytomegalovirus infection. Study-wide context: It can be stated that public TCR beta signatures indicated CMV infection as well as a matching HLA type.

In TCRdb, the reads were re-called with MiXCR into one record per CDR3 protein. The table lists roughly 280,000 distinct CDR3 sequences, around 9% of them singletons, with about 15% in the top ten. The table lists this clonotype with many counts. What it binds is unknown. CDR1 and CDR2 (germline): DFQATT, SNEGSKA (reference sequence). This CDR3 has 11 residues. Trimming pared 3 bases from V and 4 bases from J, leaving 7 bases between. The study's findings and limits: HLA-C-restricted CMV-specific TCR beta clonotypes prevailed in the ex vivo response. CMV carriers having the relevant HLA were flagged by cumulative public TCR beta family frequency.

The rearrangement uses TRBV20-1 and TRBJ2-7; weak D call: TRBD1 (5 bases). The TCR originated in a human donor in good health (CMV status not recorded). Some clones in this sample may be carry-over from other donors' samples. Sequencing used PBMCs. The CDR3 region is CSARSGYEQYF. Here the CDR3 DNA reads TGCAGTGCTAGGTCAGGGTACGAGCAGTACTTC.